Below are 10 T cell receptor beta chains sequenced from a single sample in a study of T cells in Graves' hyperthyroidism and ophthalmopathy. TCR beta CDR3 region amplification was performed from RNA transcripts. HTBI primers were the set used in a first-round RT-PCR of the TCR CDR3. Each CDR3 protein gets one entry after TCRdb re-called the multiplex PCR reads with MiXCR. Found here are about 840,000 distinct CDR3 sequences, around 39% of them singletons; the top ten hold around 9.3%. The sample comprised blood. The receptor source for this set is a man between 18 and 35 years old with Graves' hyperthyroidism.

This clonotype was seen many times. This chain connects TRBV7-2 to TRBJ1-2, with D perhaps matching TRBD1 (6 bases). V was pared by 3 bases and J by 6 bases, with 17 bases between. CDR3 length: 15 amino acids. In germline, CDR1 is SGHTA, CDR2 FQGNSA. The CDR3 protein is CASSFSRDKGNGYTF. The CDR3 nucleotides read TGTGCCAGCAGCTTCTCACGGGACAAAGGAAATGGCTACACCTTC.

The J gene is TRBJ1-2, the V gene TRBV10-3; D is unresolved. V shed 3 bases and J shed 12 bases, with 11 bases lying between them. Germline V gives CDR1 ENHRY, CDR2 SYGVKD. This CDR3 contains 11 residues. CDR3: CAISDISGNTF. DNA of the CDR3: TGTGCCATCAGTGACATCTCTGGAAACACCTTC.

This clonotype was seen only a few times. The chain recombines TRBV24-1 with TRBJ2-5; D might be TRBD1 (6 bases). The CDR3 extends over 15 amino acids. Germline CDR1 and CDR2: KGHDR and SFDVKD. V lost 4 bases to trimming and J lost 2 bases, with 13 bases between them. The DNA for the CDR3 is TGTGCCACCAGTGACATTACAGGGCGGCAAGAGACCCAGTACTTC. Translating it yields CATSDITGRQETQYF.

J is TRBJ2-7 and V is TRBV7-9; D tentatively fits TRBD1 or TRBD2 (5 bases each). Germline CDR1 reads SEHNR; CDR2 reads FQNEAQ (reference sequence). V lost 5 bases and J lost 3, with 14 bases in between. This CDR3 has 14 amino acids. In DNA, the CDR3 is TGTGCCAGCAGCCCAGAAGGGACCTACTACGAGCAGTACTTC. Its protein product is CASSPEGTYYEQYF.

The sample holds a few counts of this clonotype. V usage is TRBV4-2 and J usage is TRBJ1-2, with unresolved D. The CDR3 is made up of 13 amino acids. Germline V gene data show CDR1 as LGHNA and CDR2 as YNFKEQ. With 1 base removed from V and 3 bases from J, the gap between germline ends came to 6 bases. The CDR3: CASSQVGDYGYTF. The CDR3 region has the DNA TGTGCCAGCAGCCAAGTCGGGGACTATGGCTACACCTTC.

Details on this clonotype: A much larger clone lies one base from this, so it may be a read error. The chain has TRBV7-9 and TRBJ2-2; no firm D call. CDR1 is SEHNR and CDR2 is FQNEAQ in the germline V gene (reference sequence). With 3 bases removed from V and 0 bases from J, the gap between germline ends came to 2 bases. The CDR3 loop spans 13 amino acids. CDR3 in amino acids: CASSFANTGELFF. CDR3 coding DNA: TGTGCCAGCAGCTTTGCGAACACCGGGGAGCTGTTTTTT.

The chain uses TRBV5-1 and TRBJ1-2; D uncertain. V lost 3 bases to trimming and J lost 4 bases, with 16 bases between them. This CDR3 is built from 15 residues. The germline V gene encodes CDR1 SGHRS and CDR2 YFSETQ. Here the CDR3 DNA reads TGCGCCAGCAGCTCTGGCCGGTTGAGTACCTATGGCTACACCTTC. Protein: CASSSGRLSTYGYTF.

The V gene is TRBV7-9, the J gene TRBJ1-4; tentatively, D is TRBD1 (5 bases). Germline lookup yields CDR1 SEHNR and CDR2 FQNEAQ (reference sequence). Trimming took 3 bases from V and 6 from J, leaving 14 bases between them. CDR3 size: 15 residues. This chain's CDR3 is CASSFRVRGDEKLFF. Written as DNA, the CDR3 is TGTGCCAGCAGCTTCCGGGTGAGAGGGGATGAAAAACTGTTTTTT. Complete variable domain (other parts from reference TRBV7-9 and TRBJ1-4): DTGVSQNPRHKITKRGQNVTFRCDPISEHNRLYWYRQTLGQGPEFLTYFQNEAQLEKSRLLSDRFSAERPKGSFSTLEIQRTEQGDSAMYLCASSFRVRGDEKLFFGSGTQLSVL.

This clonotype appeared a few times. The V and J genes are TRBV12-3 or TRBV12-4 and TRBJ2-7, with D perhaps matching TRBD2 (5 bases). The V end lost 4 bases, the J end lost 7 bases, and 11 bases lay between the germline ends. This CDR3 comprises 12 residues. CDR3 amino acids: CASSSPSWEQYF. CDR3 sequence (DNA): TGTGCCAGCAGTTCCCCTAGCTGGGAGCAGTACTTC.

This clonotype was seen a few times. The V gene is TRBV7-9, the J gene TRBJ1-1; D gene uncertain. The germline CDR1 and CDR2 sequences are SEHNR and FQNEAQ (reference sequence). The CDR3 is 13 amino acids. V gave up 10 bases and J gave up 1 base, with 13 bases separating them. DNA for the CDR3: TGTGCCATCTTCGCGGAGACGAACACTGAAGCTTTCTTT. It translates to CAIFAETNTEAFF. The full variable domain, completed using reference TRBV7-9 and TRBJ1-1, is DTGVSQNPRHKITKRGQNVTFRCDPISEHNRLYWYRQTLGQGPEFLTYFQNEAQLEKSRLLSDRFSAERPKGSFSTLEIQRTEQGDSAMYLCAIFAETNTEAFFGQGTRLTVV.